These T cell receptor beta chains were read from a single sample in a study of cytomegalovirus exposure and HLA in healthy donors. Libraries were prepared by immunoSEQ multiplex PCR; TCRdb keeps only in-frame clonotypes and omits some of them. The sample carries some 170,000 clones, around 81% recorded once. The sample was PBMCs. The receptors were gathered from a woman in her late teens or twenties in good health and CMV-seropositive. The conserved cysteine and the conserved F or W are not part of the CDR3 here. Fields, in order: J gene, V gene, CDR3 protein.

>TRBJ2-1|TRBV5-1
ASSQTQLAGGPIEQF
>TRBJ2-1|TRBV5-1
ASSTPPGQGYNEQF
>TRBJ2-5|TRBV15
ATSNRGSETQY
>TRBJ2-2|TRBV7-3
ASRGQGNTGELF
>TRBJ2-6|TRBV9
ASSDSGANGLT
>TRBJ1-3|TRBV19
ASSQRGLSGNTIY
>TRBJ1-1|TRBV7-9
ASSFNRGRETEAF
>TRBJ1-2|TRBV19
ASTQRTGLDYGYT
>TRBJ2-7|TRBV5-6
ASSLFLAVLSYEQY
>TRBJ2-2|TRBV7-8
ANSLIRFKVGELF
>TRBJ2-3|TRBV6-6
ASRGAGGWGTDTQY
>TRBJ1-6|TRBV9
ASIHRRSHKGQGLAPLH
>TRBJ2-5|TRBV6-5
ASSLGGYQETQY
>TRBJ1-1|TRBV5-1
ASSTKITGQVFGTEAF
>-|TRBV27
ASPPYEQY
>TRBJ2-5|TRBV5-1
ASSHYRATQETQY
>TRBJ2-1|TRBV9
ASSEYRGNEQF
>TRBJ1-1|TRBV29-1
SVAGSQGGTEAF
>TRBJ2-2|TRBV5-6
ASRKTGVRLTGELF
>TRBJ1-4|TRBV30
ARECRGPGGTNEKLF
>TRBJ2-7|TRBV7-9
SSSSGGTEQY
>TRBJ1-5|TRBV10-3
AISESGQGGSNQPQH
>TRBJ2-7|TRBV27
ASRATGLYEQY
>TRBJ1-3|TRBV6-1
ASSGQGYGNTIY
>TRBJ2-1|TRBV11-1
ASSSLTSGGPSYNEQF
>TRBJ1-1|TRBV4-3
ASSQDGQGLMNTEAF
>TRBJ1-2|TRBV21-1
ASSKPFQGANYGYT
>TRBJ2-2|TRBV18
ASSLDPGVGELF
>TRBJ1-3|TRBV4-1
ASSRIQGAGNTIY
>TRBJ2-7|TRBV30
AWGPGQGDYEQY
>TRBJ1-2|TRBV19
ARYGYT
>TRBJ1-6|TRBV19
ASSEYERPLH
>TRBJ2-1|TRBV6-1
ASSDLNLRGNEQF
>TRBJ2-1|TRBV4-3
ASSQDIWAGVNEQF
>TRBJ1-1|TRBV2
ASSDTGRTEAF
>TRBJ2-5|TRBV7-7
ASSLTGYQETQY
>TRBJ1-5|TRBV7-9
ASSGGVQVDSNQPQH
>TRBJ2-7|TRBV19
ASSMPGSAYEQY
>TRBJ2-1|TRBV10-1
ASTGQVDEQF
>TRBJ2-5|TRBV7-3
ASSLRGGDYQETQY
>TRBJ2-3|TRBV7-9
ASSPRDTQY
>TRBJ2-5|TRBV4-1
ASSRGLAGEQETQY
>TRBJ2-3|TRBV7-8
ASSLVLPTSTDTQY
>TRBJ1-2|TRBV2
ASSEALIRAGDGYT
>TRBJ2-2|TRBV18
ASSRRSGGENTGELF
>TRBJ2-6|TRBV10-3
AISSDFSGANVLT
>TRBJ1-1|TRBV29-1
SAGTGYEAF
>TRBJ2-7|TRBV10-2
ASTSSRDSYEQY
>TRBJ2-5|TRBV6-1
ASSEIWETSLGTQY
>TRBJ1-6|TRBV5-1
ASSLGIWSGVDNSPLH
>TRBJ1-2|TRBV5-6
ASSLATDFRDYGYT
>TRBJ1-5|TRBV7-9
ASSFQDRGRDQPQH
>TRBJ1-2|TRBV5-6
ASSSGSLSSANYGYT